This T cell receptor (beta chain) was obtained from a study of T cells expressing NK-cell markers. On the study more broadly: Seven of the eight sequenced donors were HCMV-seropositive; one was seronegative. Whole-study results and caveats: Dominant NKG2C+ clonotypes made up roughly 1.0-7.0% of CD8+ T cells in roughly six donors.

Per the germline V gene, CDR1 is MRHNA and CDR2 is SNTAGT. The CDR3 consists of 13 residues. What made the TCR beta cDNA was 5'RACE template switching with UMIs. TCRdb processed the 5' RACE reads again and assigns one entry to each CDR3 protein, with no DNA. This sample's table reports around 3,000 distinct CDR3 sequences. As regards this clonotype: As yet, its antigen is unknown.

The clonotype comes from a woman in her late teens or twenties in good health. V usage is TRBV6-4 and J usage is TRBJ2-5; TCRdb indicates TRBD1, and absent DNA this call remains unverified. Sample: blood T cells: a sorted CD56 or NKG2C T cell subset, CD4+ or CD8+ T cells, or bulk PBMC T cells (not recorded which). CDR3 sequence: CASSAGAEETQYF.